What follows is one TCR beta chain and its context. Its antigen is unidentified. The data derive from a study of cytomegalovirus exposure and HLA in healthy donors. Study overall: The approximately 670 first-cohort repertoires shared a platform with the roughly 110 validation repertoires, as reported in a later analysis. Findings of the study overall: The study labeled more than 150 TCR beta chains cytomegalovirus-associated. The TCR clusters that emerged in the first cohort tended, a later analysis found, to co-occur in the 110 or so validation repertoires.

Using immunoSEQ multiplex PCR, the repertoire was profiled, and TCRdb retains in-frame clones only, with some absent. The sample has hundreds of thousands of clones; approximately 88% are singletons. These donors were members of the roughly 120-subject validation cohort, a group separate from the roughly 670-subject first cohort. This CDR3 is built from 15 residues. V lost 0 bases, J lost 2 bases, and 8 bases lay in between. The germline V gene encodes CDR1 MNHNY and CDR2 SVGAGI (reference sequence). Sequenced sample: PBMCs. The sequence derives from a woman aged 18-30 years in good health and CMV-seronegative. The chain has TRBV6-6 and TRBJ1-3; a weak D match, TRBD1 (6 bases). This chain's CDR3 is CASSYSQGPGNTIYF. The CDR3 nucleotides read TGTGCCAGCAGTTACTCACAGGGTCCTGGAAACACCATATATTTT.